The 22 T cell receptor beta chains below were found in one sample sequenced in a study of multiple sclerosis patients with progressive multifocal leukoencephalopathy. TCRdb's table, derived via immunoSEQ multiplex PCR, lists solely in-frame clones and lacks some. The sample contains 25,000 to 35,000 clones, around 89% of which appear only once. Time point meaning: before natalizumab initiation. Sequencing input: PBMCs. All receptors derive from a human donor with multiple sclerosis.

Written as DNA, the CDR3 is TGTGCCAGCAGTGTGAGGGCGGGGATCCCCTACAATGAGCAGTTCTTC. Encoded protein: CASSVRAGIPYNEQFF. The gene calls are TRBV6-4 and TRBJ2-1; tentatively, D is TRBD2 (6 bases). Germline V CDR1 and CDR2: MRHNA, SNTAGT. The CDR3 is 16 residues long. The germline V and J ends were trimmed by 4 bases and 2 bases, with 15 bases remaining between them.

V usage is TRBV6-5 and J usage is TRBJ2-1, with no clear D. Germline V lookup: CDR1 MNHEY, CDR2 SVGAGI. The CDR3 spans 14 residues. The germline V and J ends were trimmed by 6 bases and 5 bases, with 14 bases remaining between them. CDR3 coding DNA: TGTGCCAGCAGCCTAAGGAACGTTAACAATGAGCAGTTCTTC. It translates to CASSLRNVNNEQFF.

The CDR3 is CASSLEGTGASADGYTF. CDR3 nucleotide sequence: TGTGCCAGCAGCTTAGAGGGGACAGGGGCGTCCGCCGATGGCTACACCTTC. The chain links TRBV7-9 to TRBJ1-2; TRBD1 aligns across 10 bases. This CDR3 region has 17 residues. The V and J ends lost 1 base and 6 bases, in that order; junction bases with no gene match: 11. Germline assignment: CDR1 SEHNR and CDR2 FQNEAQ (reference sequence).

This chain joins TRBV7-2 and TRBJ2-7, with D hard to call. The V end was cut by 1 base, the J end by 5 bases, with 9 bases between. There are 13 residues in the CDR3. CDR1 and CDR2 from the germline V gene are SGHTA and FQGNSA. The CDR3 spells CASSLVQVNEQYF. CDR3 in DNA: TGTGCCAGCAGCTTAGTCCAGGTCAACGAGCAGTACTTC.

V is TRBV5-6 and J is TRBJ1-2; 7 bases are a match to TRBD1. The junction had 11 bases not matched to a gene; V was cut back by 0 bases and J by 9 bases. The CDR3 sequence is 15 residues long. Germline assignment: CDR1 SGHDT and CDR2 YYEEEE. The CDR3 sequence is CASSLADRDLRSYTF. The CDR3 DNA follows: TGTGCCAGCAGCTTGGCAGACAGGGATTTGAGGAGCTACACCTTC.

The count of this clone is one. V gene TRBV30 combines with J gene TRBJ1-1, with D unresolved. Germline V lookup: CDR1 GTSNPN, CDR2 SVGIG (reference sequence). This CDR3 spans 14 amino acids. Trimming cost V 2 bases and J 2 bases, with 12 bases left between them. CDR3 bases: TGTGCCTGGAGTTGGGGAGGGCCTAACACTGAAGCTTTCTTT. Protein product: CAWSWGGPNTEAFF.

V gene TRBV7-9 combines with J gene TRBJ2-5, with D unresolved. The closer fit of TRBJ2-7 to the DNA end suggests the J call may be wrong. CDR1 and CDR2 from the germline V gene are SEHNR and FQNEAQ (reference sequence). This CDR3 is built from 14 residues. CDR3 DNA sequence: TGTGCCAGCAGCCTGAGGACGGTCTCCTACGAGCAGTACTTC. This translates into CASSLRTVSYEQYF.

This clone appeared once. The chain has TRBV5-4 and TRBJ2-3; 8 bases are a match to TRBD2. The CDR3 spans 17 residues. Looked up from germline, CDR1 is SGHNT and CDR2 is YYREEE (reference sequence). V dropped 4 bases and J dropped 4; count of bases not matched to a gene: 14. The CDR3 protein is CASSTREGGTPADTQYF. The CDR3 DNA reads TGTGCCAGCAGCACCCGGGAGGGGGGGACACCTGCAGATACGCAGTATTTT.

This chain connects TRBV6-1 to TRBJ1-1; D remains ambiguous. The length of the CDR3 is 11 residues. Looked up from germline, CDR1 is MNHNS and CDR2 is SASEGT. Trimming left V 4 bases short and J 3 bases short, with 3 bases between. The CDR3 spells CASSADTEAFF. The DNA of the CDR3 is TGTGCCAGCAGTGCTGACACTGAAGCTTTCTTT.

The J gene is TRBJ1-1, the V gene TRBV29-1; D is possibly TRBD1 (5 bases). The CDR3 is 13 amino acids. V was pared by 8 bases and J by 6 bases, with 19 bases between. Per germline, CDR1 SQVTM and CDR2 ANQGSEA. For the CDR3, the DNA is TGCAGCCCCTTTGGGGCTCGGGGGTCTGAAGCTTTCTTT. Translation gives CSPFGARGSEAFF.

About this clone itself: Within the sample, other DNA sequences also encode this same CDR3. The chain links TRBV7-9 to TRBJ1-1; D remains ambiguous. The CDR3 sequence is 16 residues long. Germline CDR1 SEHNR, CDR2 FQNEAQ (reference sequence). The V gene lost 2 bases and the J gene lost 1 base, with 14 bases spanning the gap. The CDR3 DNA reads TGTGCCAGCAGCTTACCCGCCGGCAGCACGAACACTGAAGCTTTCTTT. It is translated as CASSLPAGSTNTEAFF.

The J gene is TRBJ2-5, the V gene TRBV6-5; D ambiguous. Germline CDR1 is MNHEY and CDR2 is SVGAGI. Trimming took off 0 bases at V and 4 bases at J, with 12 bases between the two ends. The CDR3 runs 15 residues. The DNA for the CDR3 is TGTGCCAGCAGTTACTCGATGGTGGTGGGAGAGACCCAGTACTTC. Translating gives CASSYSMVVGETQYF.

CDR3 in amino acids: CASSPLGGSGEKLFF. CDR3 DNA sequence: TGTGCCAGCAGTCCCCTCGGGGGGTCCGGAGAAAAACTGTTTTTT. The genes are TRBV6-1 and TRBJ1-4, with D tentatively TRBD1 (5 bases). The V gene's germline CDR1 is MNHNS and CDR2 SASEGT. V was trimmed by 5 bases and J by 8 bases, leaving 18 bases between them. CDR3 size: 15 residues.

As DNA, the CDR3 is TGTGCCAGCAGCCCCCGACAGGGGTCCTACGAGCAGTACTTC. This translates into CASSPRQGSYEQYF. The chain recombines TRBV7-2 with TRBJ2-7, with 8 bases that match TRBD1. Germline loops: CDR1 SGHTA, CDR2 FQGNSA. The CDR3 spans 14 residues. Trimming cost V 5 bases and J 1 base; bases outside gene matches: 4.

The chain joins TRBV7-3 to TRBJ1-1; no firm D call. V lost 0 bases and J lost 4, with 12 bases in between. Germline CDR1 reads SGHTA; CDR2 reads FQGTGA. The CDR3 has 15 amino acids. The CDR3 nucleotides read TGTGCCAGCAGCTTAACCGGCAGGTCGATCACTGAAGCTTTCTTT. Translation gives CASSLTGRSITEAFF.

CDR3 region: CASRSRDGPSTDTQYF. The CDR3 bases are TGTGCCAGCCGGTCCCGGGACGGACCTAGCACAGATACGCAGTATTTT. The chain has TRBV28 and TRBJ2-3; D tentatively reads TRBD1 or TRBD2 (5 bases each). There are 16 residues in the CDR3. V lost 8 bases, J lost 0 bases, and 18 bases lay in between. The germline V gene has CDR1 MDHEN and CDR2 SYDVKM.

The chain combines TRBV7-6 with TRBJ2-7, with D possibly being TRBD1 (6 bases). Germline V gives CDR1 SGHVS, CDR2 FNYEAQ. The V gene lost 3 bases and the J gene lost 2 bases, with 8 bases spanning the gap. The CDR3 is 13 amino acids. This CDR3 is CASSFDRTYEQYF. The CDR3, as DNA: TGTGCCAGCAGCTTCGACAGGACCTACGAGCAGTACTTC.

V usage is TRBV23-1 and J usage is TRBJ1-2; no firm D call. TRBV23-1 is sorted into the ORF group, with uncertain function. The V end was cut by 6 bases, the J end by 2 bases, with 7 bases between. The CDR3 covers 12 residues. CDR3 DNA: TGCGCCAGCAGCCACCTGAACTATGGCTACACCTTC. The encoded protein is CASSHLNYGYTF.

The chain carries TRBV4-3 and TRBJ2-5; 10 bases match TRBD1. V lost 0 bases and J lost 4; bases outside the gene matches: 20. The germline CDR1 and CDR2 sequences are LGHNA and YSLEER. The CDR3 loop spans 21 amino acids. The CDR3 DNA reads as TGCGCCAGCAGCCAAGATATCCCGAAGAGACGGGGGACAGGGGCCTTAGAGACCCAGTACTTC. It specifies CASSQDIPKRRGTGALETQYF.

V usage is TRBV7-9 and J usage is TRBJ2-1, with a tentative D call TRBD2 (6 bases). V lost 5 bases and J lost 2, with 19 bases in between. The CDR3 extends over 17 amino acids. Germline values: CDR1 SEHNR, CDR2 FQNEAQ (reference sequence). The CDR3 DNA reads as TGTGCCAGCAGCCTTCTCCGTGGGGGGACTCCCTACAATGAGCAGTTCTTC. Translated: CASSLLRGGTPYNEQFF.

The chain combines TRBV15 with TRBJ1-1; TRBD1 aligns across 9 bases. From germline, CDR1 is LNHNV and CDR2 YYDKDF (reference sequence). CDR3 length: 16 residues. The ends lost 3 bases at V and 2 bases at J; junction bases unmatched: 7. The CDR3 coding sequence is TGTGCCACCAGCAGGGGGGACAGGGACTATAACACTGAAGCTTTCTTT. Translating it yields CATSRGDRDYNTEAFF.

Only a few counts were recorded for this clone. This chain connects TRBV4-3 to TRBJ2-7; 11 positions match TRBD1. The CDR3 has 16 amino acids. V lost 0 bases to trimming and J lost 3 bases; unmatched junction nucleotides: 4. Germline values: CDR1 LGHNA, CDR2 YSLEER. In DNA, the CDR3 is TGCGCCAGCAGCCAAGATCGGGGGACAGGGGGCTACGAGCAGTACTTC. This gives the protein CASSQDRGTGGYEQYF.